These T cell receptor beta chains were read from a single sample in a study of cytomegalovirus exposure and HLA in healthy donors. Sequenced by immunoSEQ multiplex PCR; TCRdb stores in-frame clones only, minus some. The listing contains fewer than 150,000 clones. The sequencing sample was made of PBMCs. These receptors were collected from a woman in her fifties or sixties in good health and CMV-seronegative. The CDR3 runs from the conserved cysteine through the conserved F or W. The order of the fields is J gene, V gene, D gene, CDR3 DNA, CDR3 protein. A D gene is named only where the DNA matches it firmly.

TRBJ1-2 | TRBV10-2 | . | TGCGCCAGCAGGGGGGAGGGTGGCGGCTACACCTTC | CASRGEGGGYTF
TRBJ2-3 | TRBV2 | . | TGTGCCAGCAGGCACGCAGGGGGCACAGATACGCAGTATTTT | CASRHAGGTDTQYF
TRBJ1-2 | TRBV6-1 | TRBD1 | TGTGCCAGCAGATCGACAGGGTCTGGTGGCTACACCTTC | CASRSTGSGGYTF
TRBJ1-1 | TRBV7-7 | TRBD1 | TGTGCTAGCAGCTTAGATCGGACAGGGGACACTGAAGCTTTCTTT | CASSLDRTGDTEAFF
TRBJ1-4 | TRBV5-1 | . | TGCGCCAGCAGCTTGGGCCAGAATAATGAAAAACTGTTTTTT | CASSLGQNNEKLFF
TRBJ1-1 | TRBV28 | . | TGTGCCAGCAGTTCCCCGGGGGAGCTTTGGAACACTGAAGCTTTCTTT | CASSSPGELWNTEAFF
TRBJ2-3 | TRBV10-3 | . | TGTGCCACCATATTCGGCGGGGTAGGCACAGATACGCAGTATTTT | CATIFGGVGTDTQYF
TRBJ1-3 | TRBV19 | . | TGTGCCAGTAGACGCAACGGAGCAGGGTCAAACACCATATATTTT | CASRRNGAGSNTIYF
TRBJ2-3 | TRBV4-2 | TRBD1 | TGTGCCAGCAGCCAAGAAGGGGGCAGTAGCACAGATACGCAGTATTTT | CASSQEGGSSTDTQYF
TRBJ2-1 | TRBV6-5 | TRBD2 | TGTGCCAGCAGTTACGGGGCGGGGGGGCGTGAGCAGTTCTTC | CASSYGAGGREQFF
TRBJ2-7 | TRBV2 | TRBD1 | TGTGCCAGCAGTCGGACAGGAATCAGCTACGAGCAGTACTTC | CASSRTGISYEQYF
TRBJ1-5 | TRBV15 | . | TGTGCCACCAGCTTTGGGGGGAATCAGCCCCAGCATTTT | CATSFGGNQPQHF
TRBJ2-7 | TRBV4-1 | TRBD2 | TGCGCCAGCAGCCTTCGGGAGGGTGGGTCCTACGAGCAGTACTTC | CASSLREGGSYEQYF
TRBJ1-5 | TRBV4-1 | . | TGCGCCAGCAGCCACGTACAGGCGCAGCCCCAGCATTTT | CASSHVQAQPQHF
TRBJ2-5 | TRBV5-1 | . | TGCGCCAGCAGCTCCAGTCAAGAGACCCAGTACTTC | CASSSSQETQYF
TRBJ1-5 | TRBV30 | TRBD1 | TGTGCCTATGGACAGGGGGCGTTCAATCAGCCCCAGCATTTT | CAYGQGAFNQPQHF
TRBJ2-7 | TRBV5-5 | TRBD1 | TGTGCCAGCAGCCCCAACAGGGGACGGGCCGAGCAGTACTTC | CASSPNRGRAEQYF
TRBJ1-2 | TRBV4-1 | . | TGCGCCAGCAGCCAGGGGAGAGGGGGCTACACCTTC | CASSQGRGGYTF
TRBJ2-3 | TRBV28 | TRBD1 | TGTGCCAGCAGTTCCGGACAGGGCACAGATACGCAGTATTTT | CASSSGQGTDTQYF
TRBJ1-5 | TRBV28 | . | TGTGCCAGCAGTACCCGGGGGCAGCCCCAGCATTTT | CASSTRGQPQHF
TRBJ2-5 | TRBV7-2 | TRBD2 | TGTGCCAGCAGCTTCGCTAGCGGGGGGCAACAAGAGACCCAGTACTTC | CASSFASGGQQETQYF
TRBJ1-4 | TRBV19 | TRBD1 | TGTGCCAGTAGTCCGAGGACAGGGGGCGATGAAAAACTGTTTTTT | CASSPRTGGDEKLFF
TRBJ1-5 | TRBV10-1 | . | TGCGCCAGCAGTGAGTACCAGACAGGCCTGCCCCAGCATTTT | CASSEYQTGLPQHF
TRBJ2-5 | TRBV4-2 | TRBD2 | TGTGCCAGCAGCCAAGATTTGGGACTAGCGGGAGGGAGCGAGACCCAGTACTTC | CASSQDLGLAGGSETQYF
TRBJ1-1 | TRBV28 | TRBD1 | TGTGCCAGCAGCCACAGGGGTCAAAACACTGAAGCTTTCTTT | CASSHRGQNTEAFF
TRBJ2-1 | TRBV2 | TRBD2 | TGTGCCAGCGCACTAGCGGCCCCCCCAAATCCCCAGTTCTTC | CASALAAPPNPQFF
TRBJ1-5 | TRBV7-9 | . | TGTGCCAGCAGCTTTACAGGGATTCCCAATCAGCCCCAGCATTTT | CASSFTGIPNQPQHF